The 14 T cell receptor beta chains below come from one sample, sequenced in a study of T cell responses to AZD1222 COVID-19 vaccine. The method was immunoSEQ multiplex PCR; TCRdb's version includes in-frame clones alone and lacks a portion of them. The sample includes 98,000 or so clones, about 89% of them seen just once. The sample here was peripheral blood, taken 28 days after the second dose of the MenACWY control vaccine. The source of these receptors is an adult who received the MenACWY meningococcal vaccine as a control.

V gene TRBV4-2 combines with J gene TRBJ1-3; D perhaps matches TRBD1 (5 bases). This CDR3 comprises 14 residues. The V gene's germline CDR1 is LGHNA and CDR2 YNFKEQ. Between the trimmed V and J ends, which lost 3 bases and 3 bases, there was a span of 9 bases. The CDR3 reads CASSHWGGGNTIYF. DNA of the CDR3: TGTGCCAGCAGCCATTGGGGGGGTGGAAACACCATATATTTT.

The rearrangement uses TRBV6-5 and TRBJ2-2, with 11 bases fitting TRBD2. CDR1 is MNHEY, CDR2 SVGAGI, per germline. Trimming took 6 bases from V and 4 from J; bases not matched to a gene: 4. This CDR3 has 15 amino acids. This CDR3 is CASRLAGGGTGELFF. The CDR3 DNA is TGTGCCAGCAGATTAGCGGGGGGGGGCACCGGGGAGCTGTTTTTT.

This clone is a singleton in its sample. This chain joins TRBV7-9 and TRBJ2-1; D tentatively reads TRBD1 or TRBD2 (5 bases each). The CDR3 contains 15 residues. CDR1 is SEHNR and CDR2 is FQNEAQ in the germline V gene (reference sequence). The V gene lost 1 base and the J gene lost 6 bases, with 13 bases spanning the gap. Here the CDR3 reads CASSLVLGPTNEQFF. DNA of the CDR3: TGTGCCAGCAGCTTAGTGCTGGGACCGACCAATGAGCAGTTCTTC.

This chain connects TRBV2 to TRBJ2-5; D perhaps matches TRBD1 (5 bases). This CDR3 is 15 amino acids long. Germline V gives CDR1 SNHLY, CDR2 FYNNEI. Trimming removed 2 bases from V and 2 bases from J, with 12 bases in between. The CDR3 spells CASSEIRGRQETQYF. The DNA for the CDR3 is TGTGCCAGCAGTGAAATAAGGGGCAGGCAAGAGACCCAGTACTTC.

The chain uses TRBV7-2 and TRBJ1-2; possibly TRBD1 for D (5 bases). CDR1 is SGHTA and CDR2 is FQGNSA in the germline V gene. Trimming shortened V by 2 bases and J by 7 bases, and 11 bases separated the two germline ends. This CDR3 comprises 13 residues. In nucleotides, the CDR3 is TGTGCCAGCAGCTTAAGGGAGAGGGGTGGCTACACCTTC. It is translated as CASSLRERGGYTF. The full variable domain, rest sourced from reference TRBV7-2 and TRBJ1-2, is GAGVSQSPSNKVTEKGKDVELRCDPISGHTALYWYRQSLGQGLEFLIYFQGNSAPDKSGLPSDRFSAERTGGSVSTLTIQRTQQEDSAVYLCASSLRERGGYTFGSGTRLTVV.

The chain has TRBV12-5 and TRBJ2-6, with D unclear. The CDR3 is 13 amino acids. V lost 6 bases and J 1 base, leaving 4 bases between the germline ends. CDR1 is LGHNT and CDR2 is FRNRAP in the germline V gene. CDR3 protein: CASGISGANVLTF. CDR3 in DNA: TGTGCTAGTGGAATATCTGGGGCCAACGTCCTGACTTTC.

The chain recombines TRBV24-1 with TRBJ2-1; 14 bases fit TRBD2. The CDR3 totals 17 residues. J lost 9 bases, V lost 4 bases, and 10 bases had no gene match. Germline V gene lookup returns CDR1 KGHDR and CDR2 SFDVKD. As DNA, the CDR3 is TGTGCCACCAGTGACCCTTGGACTAGCGGGGGGCCAAGTGAGCAGTTCTTC. The encoded protein is CATSDPWTSGGPSEQFF.

This sequence joins TRBV6-5 and TRBJ2-7; D might be TRBD2 (5 bases). The CDR3 consists of 13 residues. Germline values: CDR1 MNHEY, CDR2 SVGAGI. Trimming removed 10 bases at V and 2 bases at J, with 15 bases between. CDR3 in DNA: TGTGCCACCGGACTTCCAACCGCCTACGAGCAGTACTTC. Translating gives CATGLPTAYEQYF.

The chain joins TRBV28 to TRBJ1-5; D gene uncertain. This CDR3 contains 12 residues. CDR1 and CDR2 from the germline V gene are MDHEN and SYDVKM. The V gene lost 6 bases and the J gene lost 0 bases, with 3 bases spanning the gap. CDR3 sequence (DNA): TGTGCCAGCAGGGGTAGCAATCAGCCCCAGCATTTT. It is translated as CASRGSNQPQHF.

This chain connects TRBV6-2 or TRBV6-3 to TRBJ2-1; either TRBD1 or TRBD2 may supply D (6 bases each). The germline gives CDR1 MNHEY, CDR2 SVGEGT. V was cut by 6 bases and J by 6 bases, with 18 bases left in between. CDR3 length: 15 residues. CDR3 sequence: CASSLRGPGANEQFF. The CDR3 DNA sequence: TGTGCCAGCAGCCTCCGGGGGCCTGGGGCCAATGAGCAGTTCTTC.

This chain uses TRBV5-1 with TRBJ2-3, with no clear D. Trimming shortened V by 3 bases and J by 9 bases, and 14 bases separated the two germline ends. Germline V gene lookup returns CDR1 SGHRS and CDR2 YFSETQ. CDR3 length equals 13 residues. CDR3: CASSSYTSGTQYF. CDR3 coding DNA: TGCGCCAGCAGCTCATACACCTCGGGCACGCAGTATTTT. The full variable domain, completed using reference TRBV5-1 and TRBJ2-3, is KAGVTQTPRYLIKTRGQQVTLSCSPISGHRSVSWYQQTPGQGLQFLFEYFSETQRNKGNFPGRFSGRQFSNSRSEMNVSTLELGDSALYLCASSSYTSGTQYFGPGTRLTVL.

In its sample, this clone was seen a few times. The chain is built from TRBV19 and TRBJ1-5; 7 bases map to TRBD1. The V gene's germline CDR1 is LNHDA and CDR2 SQIVND (reference sequence). The CDR3 is made up of 16 amino acids. The V and J ends lost 6 bases and 0 bases, in that order; junction bases with no gene match: 8. The CDR3 loop is CASSHGTAYSNQPQHF. As DNA, the CDR3 is TGTGCCAGTAGCCACGGGACAGCGTATAGCAATCAGCCCCAGCATTTT.

This clone was detected once. This chain connects TRBV5-1 to TRBJ2-7; D perhaps matches TRBD1 (6 bases). The germline V gene encodes CDR1 SGHRS and CDR2 YFSETQ. The CDR3 has 15 amino acids. The V gene lost 2 bases and the J gene lost 6 bases, with 18 bases spanning the gap. This chain's CDR3 is CASSLPRDTTGEQYF. The CDR3 DNA is TGCGCCAGCAGCTTACCCCGGGACACGACGGGCGAGCAGTACTTC.

V and J are TRBV19 and TRBJ2-5; D is unclear. V was shortened by 4 bases and J by 3 bases, with 24 bases between the two germline ends. Germline CDR1 and CDR2: LNHDA and SQIVND (reference sequence). This CDR3 comprises 18 residues. The CDR3 spells CASSSTLRASSTEETQYF. The CDR3 DNA follows: TGTGCCAGTAGTAGCACCCTCCGGGCCTCCAGTACCGAAGAGACCCAGTACTTC.